A single sample is the source of the 8 T cell receptor beta chains below, sequenced in a study of blood T cell repertoires in COVID-19. Clones were read by immunoSEQ multiplex PCR, and TCRdb kept only the in-frame ones, dropping some. Among just under 65,000 clones listed, roughly 80% were seen once. The sequencing input was peripheral blood. All receptors come from a man aged 55 to 69 with COVID-19, enrolled during active disease.

The rearrangement joins TRBV19 to TRBJ1-2; maybe TRBD1 (5 bases). This CDR3 spans 17 amino acids. V lost 5 bases and J 3 bases, leaving 22 bases between the germline ends. Germline V CDR1 and CDR2: LNHDA, SQIVND (reference sequence). The chain's CDR3 is CASSYNGLQAIDYGYTF. CDR3 nucleotides: TGTGCCAGTAGTTATAACGGGTTACAGGCGATTGACTATGGCTACACCTTC.

The genes are TRBV7-3 and TRBJ1-1, with 7 bases that match TRBD1. V gave up 7 bases and J gave up 4 bases; unmatched junction bases: 9. This CDR3 region has 14 residues. Germline values: CDR1 SGHTA, CDR2 FQGTGA. CDR3 in DNA: TGTGCCAGCACCCCTGAGGGGGCGAGCACTGAAGCTTTCTTT. This translates into CASTPEGASTEAFF.

This chain joins TRBV28 and TRBJ1-5; 8 bases fit TRBD1. The germline V gene encodes CDR1 MDHEN and CDR2 SYDVKM. Trimming at V came to 6 bases and at J to 10 bases, leaving 5 bases not matched to a gene. This CDR3 is built from 12 residues. The CDR3 nucleotides read TGTGCCAGCAGCTGGGGGACAGGTCCCCAGCATTTT. Amino acid sequence: CASSWGTGPQHF.

This clone was counted only a few times. The chain employs TRBV6-5 and TRBJ1-1; no reliable D call. The germline V and J ends were trimmed by 8 bases and 4 bases, with 17 bases remaining between them. In germline, CDR1 is MNHEY, CDR2 SVGAGI. The CDR3 has 14 amino acids. This CDR3 is CASFGSEASTEAFF. CDR3 nucleotides: TGTGCCAGCTTTGGAAGCGAGGCGAGCACTGAAGCTTTCTTT.

The chain employs TRBV28 and TRBJ2-3, with 7 bases lining up with TRBD2. Germline CDR1 and CDR2: MDHEN and SYDVKM. This CDR3 region has 16 residues. Unmatched junction bases numbered 8, after V lost 3 bases and J lost 2 bases. The CDR3 sequence is CASSLVTGGVTDTQYF. The CDR3 coding sequence is TGTGCCAGCAGTTTGGTAACGGGGGGAGTCACAGATACGCAGTATTTT.

This clone was seen once. The chain uses TRBV7-9 and TRBJ1-4; 9 nucleotides align to TRBD1. CDR3 size: 13 residues. After removal of 5 bases from V and 7 bases from J, the junction contained 2 bases not matched to a gene. Germline V gene sequence: CDR1 SEHNR, CDR2 FQNEAQ (reference sequence). The CDR3 bases are TGTGCCAGCAGCCGGGGACAGGGTGAAAAACTGTTTTTT. Translated: CASSRGQGEKLFF.

The rearrangement joins TRBV11-2 to TRBJ2-2; 10 bases fit TRBD2. The J segment lost 5 bases and the V segment lost 1 base, leaving 4 bases of the junction unmatched. Germline V CDR1 and CDR2: SGHAT, FQNNGV. The CDR3 has 16 amino acids. CDR3 sequence reads: CASSLGTGLATGELFF. DNA for the CDR3: TGTGCCAGCAGCTTAGGAACGGGACTAGCGACCGGGGAGCTGTTTTTT.

V is TRBV18 and J is TRBJ1-1; TRBD1 aligns across 9 bases. The CDR3 has 16 residues. CDR1 is KGHSH and CDR2 is LQKENI in the germline V gene. The V gene end was trimmed by 1 base and the J gene end by 4 bases; junction bases not matched to a gene: 7. The CDR3: CASSPLNRGHGTEAFF. The CDR3 nucleotides read TGTGCCAGCTCACCACTGAACAGGGGGCACGGCACTGAAGCTTTCTTT.